Listed here are 27 T cell receptor beta chains from one sample, sequenced in a study of blood T cell repertoires in COVID-19. Profiling relied on immunoSEQ multiplex PCR, and the TCRdb table lists in-frame clones only, not all of them. The data show around 130,000 clones, approximately 90% seen once. Material for sequencing was peripheral blood. Receptor source: a man between 65 and 80 years old with active COVID-19.

This chain uses TRBV3-1 (or the pseudogene TRBV3-2) with TRBJ1-2, with 11 bases fitting TRBD1. This CDR3 contains 17 residues. The germline V gene encodes CDR1 LGHDT and CDR2 YNNKEL (reference sequence). The J segment lost 1 base and the V segment lost 4 bases, leaving 8 bases of the junction unmatched. CDR3 bases: TGTGCCAGCAGCCCGCGGACAGGGGGCACCTTTAACTATGGCTACACCTTC. Its protein product is CASSPRTGGTFNYGYTF.

J is TRBJ2-1 and V is TRBV7-9, with 7 bases fitting TRBD1. Trimming removed 1 base from V and 6 bases from J; junction bases left unmatched: 0. The CDR3 has 13 residues. CDR1 is SEHNR, CDR2 FQNEAQ, per germline (reference sequence). The CDR3 here is CASSLGTGNEQFF. In nucleotides, the CDR3 is TGTGCCAGCAGCTTAGGGACAGGCAATGAGCAGTTCTTC.

This chain joins TRBV19 and TRBJ1-1, with TRBD1 as a possible D gene (6 bases). CDR1 is LNHDA and CDR2 is SQIVND in the germline V gene (reference sequence). Trimming removed 5 bases at V and 8 bases at J, with 15 bases between. The CDR3 loop spans 13 amino acids. For the CDR3, the DNA is TGTGCCAGTAGTTCACAGGGAACCCCCGAAGCTTTCTTT. It codes for CASSSQGTPEAFF.

The genes are TRBV3-1 (or the pseudogene TRBV3-2) and TRBJ1-6, with a tentative D call TRBD1 (5 bases). The CDR3 spans 14 residues. The V end was cut by 6 bases, the J end by 5 bases, with 11 bases between. Germline CDR1 reads LGHDT; CDR2 reads YNNKEL (reference sequence). CDR3 amino acids: CASSPAGNNSPLHF. CDR3 nucleotides: TGTGCCAGCAGTCCAGCAGGGAATAATTCACCCCTCCACTTT.

The chain combines TRBV24-1 with TRBJ2-2; 7 nucleotides match TRBD2. The CDR3 has 15 residues. The V segment lost 3 bases and the J segment 3 bases; nucleotides outside the gene matches: 3. Per germline, CDR1 KGHDR and CDR2 SFDVKD. The CDR3 region is CATSDIRGDTGELFF. For the CDR3, the DNA is TGTGCCACCAGTGATATACGGGGGGACACCGGGGAGCTGTTTTTT.

This chain uses TRBV11-2 with TRBJ2-1; the D gene is possibly TRBD2 (5 bases). This CDR3 has 15 residues. The V end lost 5 bases, the J end lost 6 bases, and 17 bases lay between the germline ends. Germline CDR1 is SGHAT and CDR2 is FQNNGV. CDR3 bases: TGTGCCAGCAGCCCGAGCCCTCGGGGAGCCAATGAGCAGTTCTTC. Translation: CASSPSPRGANEQFF. The variable domain in full, with the rest retrieved from reference TRBV11-2 and TRBJ2-1, is EAGVAQSPRYKIIEKRQSVAFWCNPISGHATLYWYQQILGQGPKLLIQFQNNGVVDDSQLPKDRFSAERLKGVDSTLKIQPAKLEDSAVYLCASSPSPRGANEQFFGPGTRLTVL.

The V gene is TRBV11-3, the J gene TRBJ2-1; D perhaps matches TRBD1 (6 bases). The length of the CDR3 is 15 residues. V lost 2 bases and J 5 bases, leaving 13 bases between the germline ends. In germline, CDR1 is SGHNT, CDR2 YENEEA. The CDR3 is CASSLRSGDHNEQFF. As DNA, the CDR3 is TGTGCCAGCAGCTTAAGATCAGGGGACCACAATGAGCAGTTCTTC.

V usage is TRBV5-1 and J usage is TRBJ1-6; 8 bases are a match to TRBD1. V was clipped by 5 bases and J by 7 bases; unmatched bases: 2. CDR3 size: 13 residues. In germline, CDR1 is SGHRS, CDR2 YFSETQ. The CDR3 bases are TGCGCCAGCAGTACAGGGGGAAATTCACCCCTCCACTTT. It codes for CASSTGGNSPLHF.

This chain links TRBV19 with TRBJ2-3; D is possibly TRBD2 (6 bases). V lost 1 base to trimming and J lost 4 bases, with 9 bases between them. The CDR3 has 14 residues. Germline lookup yields CDR1 LNHDA and CDR2 SQIVND (reference sequence). CDR3 region: CASSIGPGADTQYF. In DNA, the CDR3 is TGTGCCAGTAGTATAGGGCCGGGGGCAGATACGCAGTATTTT.

The chain is built from TRBV28 and TRBJ1-3; the match to TRBD1 covers 7 bases. The CDR3 has 18 residues. Germline trimming cut 0 bases from V and 0 bases from J; bases unmatched to any gene: 8. CDR1 is MDHEN, CDR2 SYDVKM, per germline. The CDR3 sequence: CASSLWIGRGFSGNTIYF. As DNA, the CDR3 is TGTGCCAGCAGTTTATGGATAGGCAGGGGGTTCTCTGGAAACACCATATATTTT. Complete variable domain (other parts from reference TRBV28 and TRBJ1-3): DVKVTQSSRYLVKRTGEKVFLECVQDMDHENMFWYRQDPGLGLRLIYFSYDVKMKEKGDIPEGYSVSREKKERFSLILESASTNQTSMYLCASSLWIGRGFSGNTIYFGEGSWLTVV.

This chain uses TRBV28 with TRBJ2-2; D unresolved. Looked up from germline, CDR1 is MDHEN and CDR2 is SYDVKM. CDR3 length equals 13 residues. Trimming removed 4 bases at V and 6 bases at J, with 9 bases between. CDR3 region: CASSSPIPGELFF. CDR3 nucleotide sequence: TGTGCCAGCAGTTCCCCTATCCCCGGGGAGCTGTTTTTT.

The chain employs TRBV7-3 and TRBJ2-2; 8 bases are a match to TRBD1. CDR3 length equals 14 residues. J lost 7 bases, V lost 5 bases, and 6 bases had no gene match. CDR1 and CDR2 (germline): SGHTA, FQGTGA. The CDR3 here is CASSLPGGSGELFF. The CDR3, as DNA: TGTGCCAGCAGCCTTCCAGGGGGCAGCGGGGAGCTGTTTTTT.

This sequence joins TRBV2 and TRBJ2-7; 7 nucleotides align to TRBD1. V trimming: 6 bases; J trimming: 3 bases; junction bases outside the gene matches: 14. CDR1 is SNHLY and CDR2 is FYNNEI in the germline V gene. This CDR3 region has 16 residues. The CDR3 region has the DNA TGTGCCAGCAGCAATTCGTTGGTCGGGGACAGCTACGAGCAGTACTTC. Encoded protein: CASSNSLVGDSYEQYF.

Points on this clone: The same CDR3 is also encoded by other DNA sequences in this sample. The rearrangement links TRBV28 to TRBJ1-1; D not resolved. This CDR3 is built from 13 residues. Looked up from germline, CDR1 is MDHEN and CDR2 is SYDVKM. Trimming pared 5 bases from V and 0 bases from J, leaving 7 bases between. Here the CDR3 reads CASSRGLNTEAFF. The CDR3 nucleotides read TGTGCCAGCAGTCGAGGGCTGAACACTGAAGCTTTCTTT.

The chain couples TRBV7-2 to TRBJ2-1; D ambiguous. Germline V gene data show CDR1 as SGHTA and CDR2 as FQGNSA. The CDR3 is 13 residues long. V lost 5 bases and J lost 6, with 11 bases in between. CDR3 loop: CASSPESRNEQFF. The CDR3 nucleotides are TGTGCCAGCAGCCCCGAGAGCCGCAATGAGCAGTTCTTC. The whole variable domain, filled in from reference TRBV7-2 and TRBJ2-1, reads GAGVSQSPSNKVTEKGKDVELRCDPISGHTALYWYRQSLGQGLEFLIYFQGNSAPDKSGLPSDRFSAERTGGSVSTLTIQRTQQEDSAVYLCASSPESRNEQFFGPGTRLTVL.

Many counts were recorded for this clone. The J gene is TRBJ2-7, the V gene TRBV7-2; 7 nucleotides line up with TRBD2. V shed 5 bases and J 2 bases; nucleotides not matched to a gene: 9. Looked up from germline, CDR1 is SGHTA and CDR2 is FQGNSA. The length of the CDR3 is 15 residues. As DNA, the CDR3 is TGTGCCAGCAGCCCCGCTGCGGGAGCGCCCTACGAGCAGTACTTC. Amino acid sequence: CASSPAAGAPYEQYF.

The V gene is TRBV19, the J gene TRBJ2-4, with D possibly being TRBD2 (6 bases). The V gene lost 5 bases and the J gene lost 7 bases, with 18 bases spanning the gap. Germline V gene lookup returns CDR1 LNHDA and CDR2 SQIVND (reference sequence). The CDR3 is 15 residues long. CDR3 in DNA: TGTGCCAGTAGTCCTATAGGGACGGGACTCAACATTCAGTACTTC. Translating gives CASSPIGTGLNIQYF.

The chain carries TRBV11-3 and TRBJ2-1, with 8 positions matching TRBD1. Germline V lookup: CDR1 SGHNT, CDR2 YENEEA. J lost 0 bases, V lost 5 bases, and 3 bases had no gene match. The CDR3 extends over 15 amino acids. CDR3: CASSRTGSSYNEQFF. CDR3 nucleotides: TGTGCCAGCAGCCGGACAGGGAGCTCCTACAATGAGCAGTTCTTC. Supplemented by reference TRBV11-3 and TRBJ2-1, the full variable domain reads EAGVVQSPRYKIIEKKQPVAFWCNPISGHNTLYWYLQNLGQGPELLIRYENEEAVDDSQLPKDRFSAERLKGVDSTLKIQPAELGDSAVYLCASSRTGSSYNEQFFGPGTRLTVL.

V gene TRBV15 combines with J gene TRBJ2-7; TRBD1 aligns across 7 bases. This CDR3 is 15 amino acids long. CDR1 is LNHNV and CDR2 is YYDKDF in the germline V gene (reference sequence). V trimming: 0 bases; J trimming: 3 bases; junction bases outside the gene matches: 5. The CDR3 region has the DNA TGTGCCACCAGCAGAGACTCCGGGACAGACTACGAGCAGTACTTC. It translates to CATSRDSGTDYEQYF.

The chain has TRBV9 and TRBJ1-1, with D perhaps matching TRBD1 (6 bases). Between the trimmed V and J ends, which lost 6 bases and 1 base, there was a span of 10 bases. Germline V gene sequence: CDR1 SGDLS, CDR2 YYNGEE. There are 13 residues in the CDR3. CDR3 coding DNA: TGTGCCAGCAACCTACAGGGGAACACTGAAGCTTTCTTT. As protein: CASNLQGNTEAFF.

Comment on this clone: This may arise from a read error, as a much more abundant clone is one base away. V usage is TRBV9 and J usage is TRBJ1-1; D perhaps matches TRBD1 (6 bases). Trimming shortened V by 4 bases and J by 0 bases, and 10 bases separated the two germline ends. The CDR3 has 14 amino acids. Germline V CDR1 and CDR2: SGDLS, YYNGEE. The CDR3 here is CASSPGHMNTEAFF. The CDR3 DNA reads as TGTGCCAGCAGCCCGGGACACATGAACACTGAAGCTTTCTTT.

Notes on this clone: The same CDR3 is also encoded by other DNA sequences in this sample. The V gene is TRBV5-1, the J gene TRBJ1-4, with D unresolved. Germline loops: CDR1 SGHRS, CDR2 YFSETQ. This CDR3 contains 13 residues. The V end was cut by 0 bases, the J end by 5 bases, with 5 bases between. Here the CDR3 reads CASSLARNEKLFF. The CDR3 coding sequence is TGCGCCAGCAGCTTGGCTCGGAATGAAAAACTGTTTTTT.

The V call is TRBV28, the J call TRBJ2-7; 7 bases map to TRBD2. The CDR3 covers 15 residues. The junction had 12 bases not matched to a gene; V was cut back by 6 bases and J by 4 bases. The germline CDR1 and CDR2 sequences are MDHEN and SYDVKM. CDR3 nucleotide sequence: TGTGCCAGCAGCCGGCAGAGGGTGGGAGGGTACGAGCAGTACTTC. The encoded protein is CASSRQRVGGYEQYF.

The DNA for the CDR3 is TGTGCCACCACCTCGGGGGGGAACACCGGGGAGCTGTTTTTT. The encoded protein is CATTSGGNTGELFF. The chain uses TRBV24-1 and TRBJ2-2; TRBD2 matches at 7 bases. CDR1 is KGHDR, CDR2 SFDVKD, per germline. This CDR3 spans 14 amino acids. V was clipped by 8 bases and J by 1 base; unmatched bases: 3.

The rearrangement links TRBV24-1 to TRBJ2-7; D uncertain. V gave up 12 bases and J gave up 0 bases, with 14 bases separating them. Germline CDR1 reads KGHDR; CDR2 reads SFDVKD. CDR3 length: 13 amino acids. The CDR3 DNA reads TGTGCCCCCTCCCAAAACTGCTCCTACGAGCAGTACTTC. Its protein product is CAPSQNCSYEQYF.

The J gene is TRBJ2-4, the V gene TRBV7-2; TRBD2 aligns across 16 bases. This CDR3 region has 15 residues. Trimming removed 5 bases from V and 8 bases from J; junction bases left unmatched: 3. Germline V gives CDR1 SGHTA, CDR2 FQGNSA. In DNA form, the CDR3 reads TGTGCCAGCAGCCCGGGACTAGCGGGGGGGGACATTCAGTACTTC. The encoded protein is CASSPGLAGGDIQYF.

This clone was detected only once. V is TRBV5-4 and J is TRBJ2-5; unclear D gene. V was pared by 0 bases and J by 2 bases, with 8 bases between. This CDR3 spans 14 amino acids. CDR1 and CDR2 (germline): SGHNT, YYREEE (reference sequence). DNA of the CDR3: TGTGCCAGCAGCTTGGCGACACTTCAAGAGACCCAGTACTTC. Protein sequence: CASSLATLQETQYF. The whole variable domain, remainder taken from reference TRBV5-4 and TRBJ2-5, is ETGVTQSPTHLIKTRGQQVTLRCSSQSGHNTVSWYQQALGQGPQFIFQYYREEENGRGNFPPRFSGLQFPNYSSELNVNALELDDSALYLCASSLATLQETQYFGPGTRLLVL.